Sequencing of this T cell receptor beta chain was carried out in a study of CD8+ T cells in alopecia areata. In each case, RNA was isolated and then reverse transcribed into cDNA as the sequencing template. Measured with immunoSEQ multiplex PCR; TCRdb has only the in-frame clones, and not every one. The sample has 60,000 to 90,000 clones, around 66% seen once. Trimming stripped 0 bases from V and 1 base from J, with 7 bases between. CDR1 and CDR2 from the germline V gene are LNHDA and SQIVND (reference sequence). The CDR3 has 15 amino acids. The treatment here: oral pan-JAK inhibitor, 5-10 mg twice daily. Lesional scalp punch biopsies and peripheral blood came from alopecia areata patients.

The sample consisted of CD8+ T cells sorted from blood, taken at week 24, from a patient treated with tofacitinib. The clonotype was recovered from a human donor with alopecia areata. The chain links TRBV19 to TRBJ1-5; D unclear. The CDR3, as DNA: TGTGCCAGTAGTATAGACGGGTCAAGCAATCAGCCCCAGCATTTT. The encoded protein is CASSIDGSSNQPQHF.